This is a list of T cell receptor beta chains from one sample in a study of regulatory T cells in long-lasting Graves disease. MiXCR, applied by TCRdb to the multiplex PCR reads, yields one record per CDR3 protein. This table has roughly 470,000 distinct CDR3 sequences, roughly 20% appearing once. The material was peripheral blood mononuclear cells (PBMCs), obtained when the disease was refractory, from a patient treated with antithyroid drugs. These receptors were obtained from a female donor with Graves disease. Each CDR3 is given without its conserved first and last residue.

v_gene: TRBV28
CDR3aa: ASQLWEEQY

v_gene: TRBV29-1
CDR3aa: SVDDPGTGDTGELF

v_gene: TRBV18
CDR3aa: ASSPLGGTSGVSEQY

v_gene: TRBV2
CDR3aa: ASTWTSGDNEQF

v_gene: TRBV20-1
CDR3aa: SEEVEMNQPQH

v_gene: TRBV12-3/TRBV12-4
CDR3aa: ASSTWGNEKLF

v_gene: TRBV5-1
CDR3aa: ASSLGGYGYEQY

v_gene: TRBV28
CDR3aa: ATGGSASYNEQF

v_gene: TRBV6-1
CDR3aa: ASRVDFMNTEAF

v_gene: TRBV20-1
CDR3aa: SALHSIAF

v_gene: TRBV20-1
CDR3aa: SAKPGQNNSPLH

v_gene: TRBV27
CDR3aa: ASSLKMEGANQPQH

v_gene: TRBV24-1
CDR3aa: ATSVTGGQETQY

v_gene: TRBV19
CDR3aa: ASRGIVSGYGYT

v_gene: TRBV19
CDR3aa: ASRPNMRRSSYNEQF

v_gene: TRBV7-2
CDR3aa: ASSGFPGGLGELF

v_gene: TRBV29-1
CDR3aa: SVELAQGRNYEQY

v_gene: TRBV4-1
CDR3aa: ASSQTGTMGQPQH

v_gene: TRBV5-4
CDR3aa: ASSLLAAEQY

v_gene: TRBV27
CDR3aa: ASQRSYNEQF

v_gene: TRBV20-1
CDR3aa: SARVGSGGGGGYT

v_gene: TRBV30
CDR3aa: AWSVGSGYT

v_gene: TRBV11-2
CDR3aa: ASSSGQGASISGANVLT

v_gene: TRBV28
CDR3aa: ASSPRRTGGNQPQH

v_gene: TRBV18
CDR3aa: ASSGPGQVPYEQY

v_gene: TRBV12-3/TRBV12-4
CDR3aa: ASSPAGTGPYEQY

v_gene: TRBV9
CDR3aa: ASSATQGGSTYEQY